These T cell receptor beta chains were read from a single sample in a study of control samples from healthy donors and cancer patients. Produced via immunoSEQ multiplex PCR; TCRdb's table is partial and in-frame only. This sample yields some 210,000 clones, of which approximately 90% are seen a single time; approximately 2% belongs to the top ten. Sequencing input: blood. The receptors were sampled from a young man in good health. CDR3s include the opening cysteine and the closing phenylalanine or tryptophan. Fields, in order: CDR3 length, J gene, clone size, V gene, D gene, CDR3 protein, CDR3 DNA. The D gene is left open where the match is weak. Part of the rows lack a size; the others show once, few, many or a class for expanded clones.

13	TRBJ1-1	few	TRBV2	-	CASSENRNTEAFF	TGTGCCAGCAGTGAAAACAGGAACACTGAAGCTTTCTTT
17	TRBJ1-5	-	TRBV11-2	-	CASSLGGPGPGNQPQHF	TGTGCCAGCAGCTTAGGAGGGCCGGGGCCGGGCAATCAGCCCCAGCATTTT
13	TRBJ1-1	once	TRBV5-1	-	CASSPQVNTEAFF	TGCGCCAGCAGCCCCCAGGTGAACACTGAAGCTTTCTTT
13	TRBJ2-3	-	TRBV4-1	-	CASSLPPTDTQYF	TGCGCCAGCAGCCTTCCCCCCACAGATACGCAGTATTTT
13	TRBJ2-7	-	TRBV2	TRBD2	CASNPGGRYEQYF	TGTGCCAGCAATCCGGGGGGGAGGTACGAGCAGTACTTC
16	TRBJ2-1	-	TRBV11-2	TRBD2	CASSYGLAGGPAEQFF	TGTGCCAGCAGCTACGGACTAGCGGGGGGGCCGGCGGAGCAGTTCTTC
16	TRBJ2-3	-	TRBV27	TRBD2	CASIKTSGGVMDTQYF	TGTGCCAGCATCAAGACTAGCGGGGGGGTAATGGATACGCAGTATTTT
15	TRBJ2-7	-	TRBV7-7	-	CASSLLPSGSYEQYF	TGTGCCAGCAGCCTCTTACCTTCAGGCTCCTACGAGCAGTACTTC
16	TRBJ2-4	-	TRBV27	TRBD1	CASRPPGQGAKDIQYF	TGTGCCAGCAGACCCCCGGGACAGGGGGCTAAGGACATTCAGTACTTC
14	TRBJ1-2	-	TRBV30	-	CAWSVHRGIYGYTF	TGTGCCTGGAGTGTACATCGGGGTATCTATGGCTACACCTTC
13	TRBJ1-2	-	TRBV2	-	CASVPRENYGYTF	TGTGCCAGCGTCCCCAGGGAAAACTATGGCTACACCTTC